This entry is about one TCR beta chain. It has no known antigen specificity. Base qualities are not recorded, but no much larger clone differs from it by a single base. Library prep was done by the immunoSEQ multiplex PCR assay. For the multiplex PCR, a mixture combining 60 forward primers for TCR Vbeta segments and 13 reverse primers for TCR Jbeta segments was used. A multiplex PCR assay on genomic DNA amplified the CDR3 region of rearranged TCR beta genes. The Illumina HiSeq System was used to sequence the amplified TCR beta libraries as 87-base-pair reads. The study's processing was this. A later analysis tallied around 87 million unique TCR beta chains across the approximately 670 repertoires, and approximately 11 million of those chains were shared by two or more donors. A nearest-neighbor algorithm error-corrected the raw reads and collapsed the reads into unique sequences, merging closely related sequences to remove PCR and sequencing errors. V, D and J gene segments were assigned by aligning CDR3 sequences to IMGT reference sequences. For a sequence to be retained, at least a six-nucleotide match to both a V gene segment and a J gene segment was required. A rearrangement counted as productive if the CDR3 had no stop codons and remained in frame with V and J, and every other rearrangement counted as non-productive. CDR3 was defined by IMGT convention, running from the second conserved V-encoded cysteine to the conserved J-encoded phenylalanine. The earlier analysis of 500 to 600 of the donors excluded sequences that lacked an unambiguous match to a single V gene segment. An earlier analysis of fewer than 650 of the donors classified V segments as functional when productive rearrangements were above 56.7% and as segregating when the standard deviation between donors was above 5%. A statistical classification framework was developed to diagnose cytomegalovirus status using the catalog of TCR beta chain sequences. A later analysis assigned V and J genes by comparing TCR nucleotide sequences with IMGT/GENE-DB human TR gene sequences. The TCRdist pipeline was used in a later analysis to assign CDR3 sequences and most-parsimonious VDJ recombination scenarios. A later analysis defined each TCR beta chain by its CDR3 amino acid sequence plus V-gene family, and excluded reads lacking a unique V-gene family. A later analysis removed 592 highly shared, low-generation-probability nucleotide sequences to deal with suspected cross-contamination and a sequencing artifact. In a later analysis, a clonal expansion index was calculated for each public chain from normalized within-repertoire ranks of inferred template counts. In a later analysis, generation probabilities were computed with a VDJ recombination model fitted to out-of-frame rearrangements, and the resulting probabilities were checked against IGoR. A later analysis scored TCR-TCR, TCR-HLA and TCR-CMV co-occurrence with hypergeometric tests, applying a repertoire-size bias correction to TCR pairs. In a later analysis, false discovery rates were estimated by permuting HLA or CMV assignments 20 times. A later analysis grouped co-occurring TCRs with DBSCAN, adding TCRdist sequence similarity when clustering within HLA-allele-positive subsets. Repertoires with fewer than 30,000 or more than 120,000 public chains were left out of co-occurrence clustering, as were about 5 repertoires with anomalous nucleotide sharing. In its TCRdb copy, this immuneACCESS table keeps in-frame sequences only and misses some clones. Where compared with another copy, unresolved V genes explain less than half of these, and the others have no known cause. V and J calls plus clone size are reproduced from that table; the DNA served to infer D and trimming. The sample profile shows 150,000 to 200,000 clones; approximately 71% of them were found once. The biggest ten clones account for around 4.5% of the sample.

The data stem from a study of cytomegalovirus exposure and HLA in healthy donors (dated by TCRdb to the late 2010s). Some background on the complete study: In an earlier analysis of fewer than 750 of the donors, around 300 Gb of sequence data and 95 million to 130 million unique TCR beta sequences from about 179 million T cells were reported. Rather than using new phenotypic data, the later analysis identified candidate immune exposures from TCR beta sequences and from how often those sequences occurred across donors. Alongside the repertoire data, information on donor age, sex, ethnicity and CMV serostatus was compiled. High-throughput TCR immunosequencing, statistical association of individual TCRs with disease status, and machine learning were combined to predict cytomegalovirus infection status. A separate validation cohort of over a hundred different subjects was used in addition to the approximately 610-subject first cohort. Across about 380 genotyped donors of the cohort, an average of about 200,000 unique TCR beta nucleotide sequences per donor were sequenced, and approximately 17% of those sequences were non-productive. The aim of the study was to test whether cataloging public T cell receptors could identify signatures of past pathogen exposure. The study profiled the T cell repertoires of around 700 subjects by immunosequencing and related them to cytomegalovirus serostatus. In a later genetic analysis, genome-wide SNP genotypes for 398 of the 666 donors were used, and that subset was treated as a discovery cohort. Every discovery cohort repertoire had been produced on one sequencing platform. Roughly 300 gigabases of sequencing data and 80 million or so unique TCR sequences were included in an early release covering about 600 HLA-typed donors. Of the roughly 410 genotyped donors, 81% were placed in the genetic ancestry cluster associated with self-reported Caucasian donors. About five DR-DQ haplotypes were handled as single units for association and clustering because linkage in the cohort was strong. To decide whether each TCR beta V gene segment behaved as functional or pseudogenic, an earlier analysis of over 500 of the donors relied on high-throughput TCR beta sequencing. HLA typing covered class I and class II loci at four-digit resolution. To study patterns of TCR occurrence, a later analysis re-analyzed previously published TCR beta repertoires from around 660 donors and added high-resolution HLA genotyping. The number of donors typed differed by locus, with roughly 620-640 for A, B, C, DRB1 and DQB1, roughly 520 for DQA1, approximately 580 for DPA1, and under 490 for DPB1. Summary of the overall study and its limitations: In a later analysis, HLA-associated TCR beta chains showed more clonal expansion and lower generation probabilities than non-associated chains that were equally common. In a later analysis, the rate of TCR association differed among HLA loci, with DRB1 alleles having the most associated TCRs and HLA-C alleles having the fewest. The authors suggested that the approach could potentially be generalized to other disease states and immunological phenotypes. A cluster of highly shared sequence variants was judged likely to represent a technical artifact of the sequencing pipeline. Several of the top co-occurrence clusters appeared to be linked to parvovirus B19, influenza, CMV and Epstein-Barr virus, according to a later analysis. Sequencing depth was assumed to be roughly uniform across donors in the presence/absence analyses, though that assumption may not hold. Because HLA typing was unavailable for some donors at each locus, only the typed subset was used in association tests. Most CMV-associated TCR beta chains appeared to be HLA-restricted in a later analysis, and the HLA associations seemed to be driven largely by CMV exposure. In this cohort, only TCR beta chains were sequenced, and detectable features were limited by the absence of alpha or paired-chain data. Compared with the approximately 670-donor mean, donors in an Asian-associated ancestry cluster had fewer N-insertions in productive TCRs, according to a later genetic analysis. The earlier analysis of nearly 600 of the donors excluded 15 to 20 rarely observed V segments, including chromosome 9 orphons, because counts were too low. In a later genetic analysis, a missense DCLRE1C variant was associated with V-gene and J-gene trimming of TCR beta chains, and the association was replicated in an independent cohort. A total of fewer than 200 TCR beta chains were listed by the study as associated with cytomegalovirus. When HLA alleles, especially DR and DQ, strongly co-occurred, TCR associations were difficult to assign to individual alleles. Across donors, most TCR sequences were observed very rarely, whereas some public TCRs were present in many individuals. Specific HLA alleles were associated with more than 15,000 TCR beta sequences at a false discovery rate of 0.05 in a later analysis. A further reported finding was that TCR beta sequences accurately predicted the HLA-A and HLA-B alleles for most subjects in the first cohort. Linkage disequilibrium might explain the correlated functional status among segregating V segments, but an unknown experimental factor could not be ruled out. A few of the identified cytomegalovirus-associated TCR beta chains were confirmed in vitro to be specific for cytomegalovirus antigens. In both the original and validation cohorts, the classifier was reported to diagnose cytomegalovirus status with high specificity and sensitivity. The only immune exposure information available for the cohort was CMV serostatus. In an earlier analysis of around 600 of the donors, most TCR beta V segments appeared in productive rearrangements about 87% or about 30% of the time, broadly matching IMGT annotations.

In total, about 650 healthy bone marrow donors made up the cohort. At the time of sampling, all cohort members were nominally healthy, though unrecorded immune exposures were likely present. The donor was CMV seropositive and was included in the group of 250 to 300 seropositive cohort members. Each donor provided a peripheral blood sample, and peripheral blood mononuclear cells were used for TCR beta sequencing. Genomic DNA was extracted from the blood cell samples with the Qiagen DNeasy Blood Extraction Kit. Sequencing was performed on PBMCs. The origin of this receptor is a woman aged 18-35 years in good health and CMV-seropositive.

The bases read TGTGCCTGGAGTGGGGGCGGGAGATCAGTCAATGAGCAGTTCTTC. It translates as CAWSGGGRSVNEQFF. The chain is encoded by TRBV30 joined to TRBJ2-1; 7 bases in the junction line up with TRBD2. The cysteine opens and the phenylalanine closes a CDR3 of 15 amino acids. Of the read, only the CDR3 DNA is kept; its 45 bases are in frame from base 1. Ends trimmed: V by 1 base, J by 6 bases; bases unmatched to a gene: 9. The germline V gene (reference sequence) specifies GTSNPN as CDR1 and SVGIG as CDR2.